These T cell receptor beta chains were read from a single sample in a study of T cell repertoires in cytomegalovirus infection. Via MiXCR, TCRdb re-called the reads, giving one row per CDR3 protein. The sample lists 150,000 to 200,000 distinct CDR3 sequences; approximately 15% were seen once. Sequenced material: PBMCs. Source of these receptors: a human donor in good health (CMV status not recorded). Some clones in this sample may be carry-over from other donors' samples. Both conserved end residues are part of each CDR3. A D gene is named only where the DNA matches it firmly. Expanded clones get a size class; other rows say once, few or many, or leave the size out.

d_call | j_call | clone_size | v_call | cdr3_aa | cdr3_nt
. | TRBJ2-1 | many | TRBV7-2 | CASSLVRTISYNEQFF | TGTGCCAGCAGCTTAGTTAGGACCATCTCCTACAATGAGCAGTTCTTC
. | TRBJ1-1 | . | TRBV10-3 | CAISDLPNAAEAFF | TGTGCCATCAGTGACCTACCCAATGCCGCTGAAGCTTTCTTT
. | TRBJ2-1 | . | TRBV20-1 | CSAFISGLFNEQFF | TGCAGTGCTTTCATCTCGGGACTTTTCAATGAGCAGTTCTTC
. | TRBJ2-7 | many | TRBV7-2 | CASSLPGQMREQYF | TGTGCCAGCAGCCTCCCGGGACAAATGAGGGAGCAGTACTTC
. | TRBJ1-3 | . | TRBV11-2 | CASSLDPPGSGNTIYF | TGTGCCAGCAGCTTAGATCCCCCGGGATCAGGAAACACCATATATTTT
. | TRBJ2-7 | . | TRBV6-2/TRBV6-3 | CASSRGPIYEQYF | TGTGCCAGCAGCCGGGGACCAATCTACGAGCAGTACTTC
. | TRBJ2-7 | many | TRBV15 | CATSRDDGADEQYF | TGTGCCACCAGCAGAGATGACGGCGCCGACGAGCAGTACTTC
. | TRBJ2-2 | . | TRBV4-1 | CASSQEKDTNTGELFF | TGCGCCAGCAGCCAAGAAAAGGATACGAACACCGGGGAGCTGTTTTTT
. | TRBJ1-6 | . | TRBV6-5 | CASSYDASSYNSPLHF | TGTGCCAGCAGTTACGACGCCAGCTCCTATAATTCACCCCTCCACTTT
. | TRBJ2-5 | few | TRBV20-1 | CSASARSETQYF | TGCAGTGCTAGTGCTAGGTCGGAGACCCAGTACTTC
. | TRBJ1-1 | many | TRBV4-1 | CASSPGGVDTEAFF | TGCGCCAGCAGCCCCGGGGGCGTGGACACTGAAGCTTTCTTT
. | TRBJ1-2 | . | TRBV12-3/TRBV12-4 | CASSLFGDSNGYTF | TGTGCCAGCAGTTTATTCGGGGATTCTAATGGCTACACCTTC
. | TRBJ2-2 | . | TRBV6-1 | CASSQIWSNTGELFF | TGTGCCAGCAGTCAAATCTGGTCGAACACCGGGGAGCTGTTTTTT
TRBD2 | TRBJ2-1 | many | TRBV12-3/TRBV12-4 | CASRSGTSGYNEQFF | TGTGCCAGCAGGTCCGGGACTAGCGGCTACAATGAGCAGTTCTTC
TRBD1 | TRBJ2-2 | many | TRBV7-2 | CASSLSNLGFLRDRGTGELFF | TGTGCCAGCAGCTTATCCAACTTGGGGTTTTTAAGGGACAGGGGAACCGGGGAGCTGTTTTTT
. | TRBJ2-3 | many | TRBV12-3/TRBV12-4 | CASRIADGTQYF | TGTGCCAGCAGGATAGCAGACGGTACGCAGTATTTT